This T cell receptor beta chain was obtained from a study of response to subunit inactivated influenza vaccine. Study-wide points: Authors suggested few new T cells are recruited by each seasonal influenza vaccination.

This clonotype showed up just a few times. The antigen remains unidentified. TCRdb re-derived calls from the RT-PCR reads in MiXCR, one entry per CDR3 protein. The data show a few hundred thousand distinct CDR3 sequences, with 12% to 15% seen just once and approximately 10% held by the top ten. The input for sequencing was PBMCs from blood, taken roughly 13 days after vaccination. The source is a man aged 45-65 years who received an inactivated influenza vaccine.

CDR3 region: CSARFPAGGIMNEQFF. The CDR3 nucleotides read TGCAGTGCTAGATTCCCAGCGGGAGGGATTATGAATGAGCAGTTCTTC. The rearrangement uses TRBV20-1 and TRBJ2-1; 10 bases agree with TRBD2. Germline V gene sequence: CDR1 DFQATT, CDR2 SNEGSKA (reference sequence). V dropped 2 bases and J dropped 7; count of bases not matched to a gene: 11. The CDR3 totals 16 residues.